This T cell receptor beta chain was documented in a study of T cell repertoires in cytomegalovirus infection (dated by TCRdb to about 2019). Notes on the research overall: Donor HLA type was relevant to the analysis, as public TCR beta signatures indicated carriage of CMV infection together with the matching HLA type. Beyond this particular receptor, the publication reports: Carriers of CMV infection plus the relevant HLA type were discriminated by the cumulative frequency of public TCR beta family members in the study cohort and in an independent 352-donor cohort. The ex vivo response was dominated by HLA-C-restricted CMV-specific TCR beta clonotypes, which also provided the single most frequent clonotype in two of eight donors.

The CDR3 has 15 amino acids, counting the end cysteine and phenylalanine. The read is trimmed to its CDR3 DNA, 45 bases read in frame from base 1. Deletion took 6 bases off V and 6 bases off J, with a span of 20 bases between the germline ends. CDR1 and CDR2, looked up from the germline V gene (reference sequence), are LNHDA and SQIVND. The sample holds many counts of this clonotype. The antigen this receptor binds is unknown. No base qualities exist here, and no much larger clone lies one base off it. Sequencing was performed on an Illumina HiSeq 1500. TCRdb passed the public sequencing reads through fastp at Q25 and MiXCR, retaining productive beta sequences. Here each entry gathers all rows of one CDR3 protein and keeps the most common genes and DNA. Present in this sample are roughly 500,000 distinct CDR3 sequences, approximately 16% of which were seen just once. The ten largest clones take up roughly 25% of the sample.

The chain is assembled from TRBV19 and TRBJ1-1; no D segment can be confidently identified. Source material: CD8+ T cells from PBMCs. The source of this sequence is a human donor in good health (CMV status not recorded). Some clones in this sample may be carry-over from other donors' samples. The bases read TGTGCCAGTAGACTCCTTGACATGGGGAGCGCTGAAGCTTTCTTT. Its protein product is CASRLLDMGSAEAFF.